These T cell receptor beta chains were read from a single sample in a study of T-cell memory formation after mild COVID-19. TCRdb re-analysed the 5' RACE reads in MiXCR, keeping a single row per CDR3 protein. Of some 250,000 distinct CDR3 sequences listed, about a sixth are singletons. The specimen sequenced was PBMCs or a T cell subset sorted from them (not recorded which). The receptors were gathered from a man aged 18-30 years who had mild COVID-19 (a few samples of this study predate the infection). Cell type and time point are not known. The CDR3 runs from the conserved cysteine through the conserved F or W. The order of the fields is clone size, D gene, V gene, J gene, CDR3 protein, CDR3 DNA. A D gene is named only where the DNA matches it firmly. Size is stated for part of the rows, as once, few or many counts, or as a class when the clone is expanded.

clone_size: NA
d_call: NA
v_call: TRBV6-5
j_call: TRBJ1-3
cdr3_aa: CASSYQKGAGNTIYF
cdr3_nt: TGTGCCAGCAGTTACCAGAAGGGGGCTGGAAACACCATATATTTT

clone_size: few
d_call: TRBD2
v_call: TRBV25-1
j_call: TRBJ2-1
cdr3_aa: CASDRGGIQNEQFF
cdr3_nt: TGTGCCAGCGACCGCGGGGGGATACAGAATGAGCAGTTCTTC

clone_size: NA
d_call: TRBD1
v_call: TRBV10-1
j_call: TRBJ1-3
cdr3_aa: CASSATTTGSSGNTIYF
cdr3_nt: TGCGCCAGCAGCGCCACCACGACAGGGAGCTCTGGAAACACCATATATTTT

clone_size: NA
d_call: NA
v_call: TRBV12-3/TRBV12-4
j_call: TRBJ1-2
cdr3_aa: CASSRGLVNYGYTF
cdr3_nt: TGTGCCAGCAGCCGCGGGTTGGTGAACTATGGCTACACCTTC

clone_size: once
d_call: NA
v_call: TRBV20-1
j_call: TRBJ1-3
cdr3_aa: CSARDRTAGNTIYF
cdr3_nt: TGCAGTGCTAGAGATCGGACAGCTGGAAACACCATATATTTT

clone_size: few
d_call: TRBD1
v_call: TRBV3-1
j_call: TRBJ1-2
cdr3_aa: CASSKGQLYGYTF
cdr3_nt: TGTGCCAGCAGCAAGGGACAGCTCTATGGCTACACCTTC

clone_size: many
d_call: TRBD1
v_call: TRBV7-9
j_call: TRBJ2-3
cdr3_aa: CASRRDSSTDTQYF
cdr3_nt: TGTGCCAGCAGACGGGACAGTAGCACAGATACGCAGTATTTT

clone_size: few
d_call: TRBD1
v_call: TRBV7-2
j_call: TRBJ1-2
cdr3_aa: CASSGPGQGGYGYTF
cdr3_nt: TGTGCCAGCAGCGGACCGGGACAGGGCGGGTATGGCTACACCTTC

clone_size: once
d_call: NA
v_call: TRBV15
j_call: TRBJ2-5
cdr3_aa: CATSRDMVETQYF
cdr3_nt: TGTGCCACCAGCAGAGATATGGTTGAGACCCAGTACTTC

clone_size: NA
d_call: NA
v_call: TRBV19
j_call: TRBJ1-1
cdr3_aa: CASSIVTVNTEAFF
cdr3_nt: TGTGCCAGTAGTATTGTGACCGTGAACACTGAAGCTTTCTTT

clone_size: NA
d_call: TRBD2
v_call: TRBV5-1
j_call: TRBJ2-5
cdr3_aa: CASSLLGLAGGQETQYF
cdr3_nt: TGCGCCAGCAGCTTGCTGGGACTAGCGGGGGGGCAAGAGACCCAGTACTTC

clone_size: NA
d_call: TRBD1
v_call: TRBV27
j_call: TRBJ1-5
cdr3_aa: CASRPGGGRAQPQHF
cdr3_nt: TGTGCCAGCAGGCCAGGGGGGGGACGGGCTCAGCCCCAGCATTTT

clone_size: NA
d_call: NA
v_call: TRBV5-6
j_call: TRBJ2-3
cdr3_aa: CASSPTDIRPGDTQYF
cdr3_nt: TGTGCCAGCAGCCCTACCGATATACGACCTGGAGATACGCAGTATTTT

clone_size: few
d_call: NA
v_call: TRBV15
j_call: TRBJ2-1
cdr3_aa: CATSPISYNEQFF
cdr3_nt: TGTGCCACCAGCCCTATCTCCTACAATGAGCAGTTCTTC

clone_size: few
d_call: TRBD1
v_call: TRBV5-6
j_call: TRBJ2-1
cdr3_aa: CASSHRGLINEQFF
cdr3_nt: TGTGCCAGCAGCCACAGGGGGCTTATCAATGAGCAGTTCTTC

clone_size: NA
d_call: NA
v_call: TRBV25-1
j_call: TRBJ2-1
cdr3_aa: CASSELGSQQFF
cdr3_nt: TGTGCCAGCAGTGAGTTAGGTAGCCAGCAGTTCTTC

clone_size: NA
d_call: TRBD1
v_call: TRBV27
j_call: TRBJ1-1
cdr3_aa: CASSHPQGRDLSTEAFF
cdr3_nt: TGTGCCAGCAGTCACCCACAGGGGAGAGACCTGAGCACTGAAGCTTTCTTT

clone_size: many
d_call: TRBD1
v_call: TRBV6-2/TRBV6-3
j_call: TRBJ1-1
cdr3_aa: CASSPTGVNTEAFF
cdr3_nt: TGTGCCAGCAGTCCGACAGGGGTGAACACTGAAGCTTTCTTT

clone_size: once
d_call: TRBD1
v_call: TRBV6-5
j_call: TRBJ1-2
cdr3_aa: CASRLDRAFGYTF
cdr3_nt: TGTGCCAGCAGATTGGACAGGGCCTTCGGCTACACCTTC

clone_size: few
d_call: NA
v_call: TRBV28
j_call: TRBJ2-1
cdr3_aa: CASSLARREQFF
cdr3_nt: TGTGCCAGCAGTTTAGCTCGGCGGGAGCAGTTCTTC

clone_size: NA
d_call: TRBD1
v_call: TRBV2
j_call: TRBJ1-1
cdr3_aa: CASSGTGSTTEAFF
cdr3_nt: TGTGCCAGCAGTGGGACAGGTTCTACCACTGAAGCTTTCTTT

clone_size: NA
d_call: NA
v_call: TRBV12-5
j_call: TRBJ2-1
cdr3_aa: CASGLSLSSYNEQFF
cdr3_nt: TGTGCTAGTGGTTTGTCATTAAGCTCCTACAATGAGCAGTTCTTC

clone_size: NA
d_call: TRBD1
v_call: TRBV6-2/TRBV6-3
j_call: TRBJ2-4
cdr3_aa: CASSPRGLGNIQYF
cdr3_nt: TGTGCCAGCAGCCCGAGGGGGCTAGGAAACATTCAGTACTTC

clone_size: NA
d_call: TRBD1
v_call: TRBV6-2/TRBV6-3
j_call: TRBJ1-5
cdr3_aa: CASSRDLGGTATISNQPQHF
cdr3_nt: TGTGCCAGCAGTCGAGACCTAGGCGGGACAGCTACTATTAGCAATCAGCCCCAGCATTTT

clone_size: NA
d_call: TRBD1
v_call: TRBV15
j_call: TRBJ2-3
cdr3_aa: CATSRGEGAVTDTQYF
cdr3_nt: TGTGCCACCAGCAGAGGTGAGGGGGCAGTCACAGATACGCAGTATTTT

clone_size: NA
d_call: TRBD1
v_call: TRBV28
j_call: TRBJ2-1
cdr3_aa: CASRTGTGEYNEQFF
cdr3_nt: TGTGCCAGCAGGACCGGGACAGGGGAGTACAATGAGCAGTTCTTC

clone_size: NA
d_call: NA
v_call: TRBV7-3
j_call: TRBJ2-7
cdr3_aa: CASSLILSVLSYEQYF
cdr3_nt: TGTGCCAGCAGCTTAATTTTGTCAGTACTGTCCTACGAGCAGTACTTC

clone_size: NA
d_call: NA
v_call: TRBV2
j_call: TRBJ2-1
cdr3_aa: CASSEATVYNEQFF
cdr3_nt: TGTGCCAGCAGTGAAGCCACGGTTTACAATGAGCAGTTCTTC

clone_size: few
d_call: TRBD1
v_call: TRBV20-1
j_call: TRBJ1-1
cdr3_aa: CSAPPLRTGSNTEAFF
cdr3_nt: TGCAGTGCTCCTCCCCTCCGGACAGGGTCGAACACTGAAGCTTTCTTT

clone_size: NA
d_call: NA
v_call: TRBV29-1
j_call: TRBJ2-3
cdr3_aa: CSVASFGADTQYF
cdr3_nt: TGCAGCGTGGCGAGTTTCGGCGCAGATACGCAGTATTTT

clone_size: few
d_call: TRBD1
v_call: TRBV5-1
j_call: TRBJ1-2
cdr3_aa: CASSRQGNGDYGYTF
cdr3_nt: TGCGCCAGCAGCCGACAGGGGAACGGTGACTATGGCTACACCTTC

clone_size: NA
d_call: TRBD1
v_call: TRBV6-6
j_call: TRBJ1-2
cdr3_aa: CASSYGGTAYGYTF
cdr3_nt: TGTGCCAGCAGTTATGGGGGGACAGCCTATGGCTACACCTTC

clone_size: NA
d_call: NA
v_call: TRBV12-3/TRBV12-4
j_call: TRBJ2-2
cdr3_aa: CASSPGPGGELFF
cdr3_nt: TGTGCCAGCAGTCCTGGTCCGGGCGGGGAGCTGTTTTTT

clone_size: NA
d_call: NA
v_call: TRBV4-2
j_call: TRBJ1-2
cdr3_aa: CASSQDRGAGYGYTF
cdr3_nt: TGTGCCAGCAGCCAAGATCGGGGGGCTGGGTATGGCTACACCTTC

clone_size: few
d_call: NA
v_call: TRBV6-5
j_call: TRBJ2-1
cdr3_aa: CASSAHTSPRDPKRNEQFF
cdr3_nt: TGTGCCAGCAGTGCTCACACCAGCCCCCGGGACCCCAAGAGGAATGAGCAGTTCTTC

clone_size: NA
d_call: NA
v_call: TRBV20-1
j_call: TRBJ1-3
cdr3_aa: CSAIRGIGNTIYF
cdr3_nt: TGCAGTGCTATTAGAGGGATTGGAAACACCATATATTTT

clone_size: many
d_call: NA
v_call: TRBV12-5
j_call: TRBJ1-2
cdr3_aa: CASGGGVLSAGYTF
cdr3_nt: TGTGCTAGTGGTGGCGGGGTCCTGAGCGCCGGCTACACCTTC

clone_size: NA
d_call: NA
v_call: TRBV6-4
j_call: TRBJ2-1
cdr3_aa: CASSESYNEQFF
cdr3_nt: TGTGCCAGCAGCGAGTCCTACAATGAGCAGTTCTTC

clone_size: NA
d_call: TRBD1
v_call: TRBV19
j_call: TRBJ1-1
cdr3_aa: CASSILDRMNTEAFF
cdr3_nt: TGTGCCAGTAGTATTTTGGACAGGATGAACACTGAAGCTTTCTTT

clone_size: few
d_call: NA
v_call: TRBV7-9
j_call: TRBJ2-5
cdr3_aa: CASSLGIQETQYF
cdr3_nt: TGTGCCAGCAGCTTAGGAATCCAAGAGACCCAGTACTTC